The rows below give T cell receptor beta chains drawn from one sample of a study of T-cell memory formation after mild COVID-19. TCRdb fed the 5' RACE reads into MiXCR, producing one record per CDR3 protein. The sample shows fewer than 700,000 distinct CDR3 sequences, roughly 22% of them seen only once. The specimen was PBMCs or a T cell subset sorted from them (not recorded which). Receptors originate from an adult woman who had mild COVID-19 (a few samples of this study predate the infection). Cell type and time point are not known. The conserved cysteine and the conserved F or W are not part of the CDR3 here.

CDR3 length,V gene,CDR3 protein
15,TRBV4-3,ASSQGREGTRPYEQY
15,TRBV5-6,ASSWGSGVVNTGELF
12,TRBV25-1,ASLGQDRSYEQY
13,TRBV4-1,ASSQDLGSTDTQY
12,TRBV24-1,ATSDELWAYGYT
13,TRBV20-1,SARVRRGSTGELF
11,TRBV12-3/TRBV12-4,ASSAPDGVEAF
14,TRBV4-1,ASSQLPSVAPDTQY
10,TRBV11-2,ASSSPNSPLH
13,TRBV5-6,ASSTMTGTDYGYT
14,TRBV7-9,ASSSHPGGPTYEQY
15,TRBV7-2,ASSLDPSAGGNYGYT
10,TRBV3-1,ASSQAGHGYT
11,TRBV5-1,ASSHRIQETQY
16,TRBV5-1,ASSLTVMGSVRAGELF
10,TRBV2,ASGRTEETQY
14,TRBV5-1,ASSPATTGRAEEAF
14,TRBV9,ASSPPRTGPGNEQF
12,TRBV7-9,ASSLRDREETQY
13,TRBV7-9,ASSFYRDGTDTQY
15,TRBV7-8,ASSRGLAGHAPETQY
13,TRBV11-1,ASSLLQGLAYEQY
10,TRBV6-5,ASGLAINEQF
13,TRBV20-1,SAGSGGGPPDTQY
14,TRBV5-1,ASSPEGVRANYGYT
11,TRBV6-6,ASSTTLYNEQF
13,TRBV15,ATSRDPSGQETQY
17,TRBV4-3,ASSQDYRATGGRNQPQH
13,TRBV5-1,ASSLVTGHTGELF
13,TRBV4-1,ASSQENGGAYEQY
14,TRBV4-2,ASSQVSSGIGGTQY
13,TRBV7-8,ASSLGLEGTGELF
11,TRBV25-1,ASRYGTEYEQY
12,TRBV5-6,ASSLGQGVVEAF
13,TRBV4-1,ASSQDLVGTTEAF
11,TRBV10-3,AISEGQGYGYT
12,TRBV6-5,ASSYSGGGGGYT
12,TRBV9,ASSVGGSYNEQF
14,TRBV18,ASSHGQGGGNTEAF
18,TRBV5-1,ASSFRLADSTELRGNEQF
12,TRBV18,ASSPAARNTEAF
13,TRBV28,ASTPGLRLVYEQF
15,TRBV5-1,ASSLEGGTGYQETQY
13,TRBV20-1,SARGTGGFKDEQF
9,TRBV12-3/TRBV12-4,ASSFGYEQY
11,TRBV29-1,SAGYSYTDTQY
13,TRBV20-1,SAPLEGAFSYEQY
11,TRBV12-3/TRBV12-4,ASTTGLRFGQF
14,TRBV7-9,ASSLVAGVSTDTQY
14,TRBV11-2,ASRQLQGAGANVLT